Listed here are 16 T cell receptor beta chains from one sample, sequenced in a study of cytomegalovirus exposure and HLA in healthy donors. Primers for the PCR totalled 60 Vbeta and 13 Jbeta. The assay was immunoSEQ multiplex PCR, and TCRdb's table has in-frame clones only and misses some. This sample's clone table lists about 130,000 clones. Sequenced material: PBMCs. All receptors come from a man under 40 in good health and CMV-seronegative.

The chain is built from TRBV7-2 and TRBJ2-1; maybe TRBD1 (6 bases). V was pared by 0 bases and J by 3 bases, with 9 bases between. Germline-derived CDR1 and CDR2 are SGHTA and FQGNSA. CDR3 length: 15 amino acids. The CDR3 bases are TGTGCCAGCAGCTTAGCCAGGGGAAGCTACAATGAGCAGTTCTTC. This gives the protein CASSLARGSYNEQFF.

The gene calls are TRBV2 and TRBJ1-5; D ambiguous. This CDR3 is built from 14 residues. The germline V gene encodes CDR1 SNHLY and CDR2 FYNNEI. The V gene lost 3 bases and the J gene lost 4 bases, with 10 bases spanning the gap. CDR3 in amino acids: CASSDPSGNQPQHF. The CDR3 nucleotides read TGTGCCAGCAGTGATCCCAGCGGTAATCAGCCCCAGCATTTT.

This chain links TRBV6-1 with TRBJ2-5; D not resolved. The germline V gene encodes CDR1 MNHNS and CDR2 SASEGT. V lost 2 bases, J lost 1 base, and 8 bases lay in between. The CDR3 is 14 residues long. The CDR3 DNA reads TGTGCCAGCAGTGAATTGAGGCGCCAAGAGACCCAGTACTTC. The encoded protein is CASSELRRQETQYF.

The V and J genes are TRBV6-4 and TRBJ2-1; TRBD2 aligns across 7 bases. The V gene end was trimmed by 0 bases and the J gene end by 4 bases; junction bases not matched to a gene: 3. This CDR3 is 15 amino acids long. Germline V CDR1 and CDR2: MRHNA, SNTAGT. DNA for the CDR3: TGTGCCAGCAGTGACTCGGGGGGGGGATACAATGAGCAGTTCTTC. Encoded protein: CASSDSGGGYNEQFF.

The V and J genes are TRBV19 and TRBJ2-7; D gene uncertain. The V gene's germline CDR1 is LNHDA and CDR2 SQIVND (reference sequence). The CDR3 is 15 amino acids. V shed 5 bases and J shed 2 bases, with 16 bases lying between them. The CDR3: CASSPNRKPTYEQYF. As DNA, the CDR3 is TGTGCCAGTAGTCCGAACCGCAAGCCTACCTACGAGCAGTACTTC.

CDR3 amino acids: CASSPERSGRRYEQYF. The CDR3 nucleotides are TGTGCCAGCAGCCCCGAACGTAGCGGGAGGAGATACGAGCAGTACTTC. The chain uses TRBV4-2 and TRBJ2-7; 10 nucleotides line up with TRBD2. The CDR3 totals 16 residues. Per the germline V gene, CDR1 is LGHNA and CDR2 is YNFKEQ. The junction had 10 bases not matched to a gene; V was cut back by 4 bases and J by 4 bases.

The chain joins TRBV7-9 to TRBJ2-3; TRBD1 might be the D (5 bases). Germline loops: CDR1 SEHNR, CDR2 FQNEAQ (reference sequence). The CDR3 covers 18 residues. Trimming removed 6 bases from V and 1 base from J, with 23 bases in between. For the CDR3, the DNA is TGTGCCAGCAGGCCCACTGGATGGGGCACGGAGCGCACAGATACGCAGTATTTT. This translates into CASRPTGWGTERTDTQYF.

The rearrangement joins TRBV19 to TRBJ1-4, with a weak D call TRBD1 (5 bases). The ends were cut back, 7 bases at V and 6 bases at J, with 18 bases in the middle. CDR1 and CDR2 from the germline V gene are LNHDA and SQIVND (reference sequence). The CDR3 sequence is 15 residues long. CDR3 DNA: TGTGCCAGTAACCCGGCAGGGCCTCAAGATGAAAAACTGTTTTTT. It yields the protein CASNPAGPQDEKLFF.

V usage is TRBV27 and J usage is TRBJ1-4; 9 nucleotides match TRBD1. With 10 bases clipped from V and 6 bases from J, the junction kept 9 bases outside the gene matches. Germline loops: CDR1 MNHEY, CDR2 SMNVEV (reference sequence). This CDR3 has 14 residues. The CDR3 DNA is TGTGCCACCAGACCCCGGACAGGGGATGAAAAACTGTTTTTT. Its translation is CATRPRTGDEKLFF.

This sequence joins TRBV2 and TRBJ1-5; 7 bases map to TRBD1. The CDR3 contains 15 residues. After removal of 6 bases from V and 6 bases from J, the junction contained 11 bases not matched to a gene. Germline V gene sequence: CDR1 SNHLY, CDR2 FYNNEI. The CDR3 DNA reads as TGTGCCAGCAGACCCGACAGGGAGAGAGGTCAGCCCCAGCATTTT. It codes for CASRPDRERGQPQHF.

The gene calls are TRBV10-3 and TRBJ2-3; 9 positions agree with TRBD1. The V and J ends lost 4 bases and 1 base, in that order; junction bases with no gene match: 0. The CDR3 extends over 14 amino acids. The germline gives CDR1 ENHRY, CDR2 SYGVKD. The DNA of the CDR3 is TGTGCCATCAGTGGGGACAGGGGCACAGATACGCAGTATTTT. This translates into CAISGDRGTDTQYF.

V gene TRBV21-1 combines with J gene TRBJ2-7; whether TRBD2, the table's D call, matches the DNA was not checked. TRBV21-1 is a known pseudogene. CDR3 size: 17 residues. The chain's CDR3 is CASSKARGTSGKHEQYF. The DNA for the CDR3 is TGTGCCAGCAGCAAAGCAAGGGGGACTAGCGGGAAACACGAGCAGTACTTC.

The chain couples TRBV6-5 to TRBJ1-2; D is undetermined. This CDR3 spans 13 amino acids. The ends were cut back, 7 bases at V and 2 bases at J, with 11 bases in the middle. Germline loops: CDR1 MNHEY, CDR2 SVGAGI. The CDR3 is CASKRSQNYGYTF. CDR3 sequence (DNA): TGTGCCAGCAAGCGGTCGCAGAACTATGGCTACACCTTC.

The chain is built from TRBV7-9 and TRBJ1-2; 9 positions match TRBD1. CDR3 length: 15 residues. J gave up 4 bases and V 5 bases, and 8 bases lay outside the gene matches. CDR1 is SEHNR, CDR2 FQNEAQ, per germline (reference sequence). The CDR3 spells CASSARTGVSYGYTF. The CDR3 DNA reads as TGTGCCAGCAGCGCACGGACAGGGGTTAGCTATGGCTACACCTTC.

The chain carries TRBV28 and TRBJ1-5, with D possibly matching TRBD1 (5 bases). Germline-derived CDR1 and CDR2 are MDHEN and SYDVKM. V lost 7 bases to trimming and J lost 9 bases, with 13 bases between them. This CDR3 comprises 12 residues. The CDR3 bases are TGTGCCAGCACCCCGGGGGGAGGGCCCCAGCATTTT. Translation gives CASTPGGGPQHF.

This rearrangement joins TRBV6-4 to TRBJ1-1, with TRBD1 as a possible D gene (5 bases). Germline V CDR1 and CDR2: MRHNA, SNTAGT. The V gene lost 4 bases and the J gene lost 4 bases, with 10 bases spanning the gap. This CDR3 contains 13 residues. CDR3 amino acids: CASSAWGGTEAFF. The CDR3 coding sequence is TGTGCCAGCAGTGCCTGGGGGGGCACTGAAGCTTTCTTT.